These 17 T cell receptor beta chains originate from one sample sequenced in a study of T-cell memory formation after mild COVID-19. Each CDR3 protein is one row after TCRdb ran MiXCR on the 5' RACE reads. The profile shows 500,000 to 650,000 distinct CDR3 sequences, roughly 20% of them singletons. The sequencing input was PBMCs or a T cell subset sorted from them (not recorded which). Receptors were obtained from an adult woman who had mild COVID-19 (a few samples of this study predate the infection). Cell type and time point are not known.

The genes are TRBV15 and TRBJ1-2; D ambiguous. Germline values: CDR1 LNHNV, CDR2 YYDKDF (reference sequence). Deletions cut 0 bases from V and 4 bases from J, with 6 bases between. The CDR3 sequence is 13 residues long. The CDR3 region has the DNA TGTGCCACCAGCAGAGATATGAGCTATGGCTACACCTTC. Its translation is CATSRDMSYGYTF.

This clonotype showed up just once. CDR3 loop: CATGEDLGQGNLLETQYF. In DNA form, the CDR3 reads TGTGCCACTGGGGAGGACCTCGGACAGGGAAACCTTTTAGAGACCCAGTACTTC. The rearrangement links TRBV24-1 to TRBJ2-5, with 8 bases identical to TRBD1. Per the germline V gene, CDR1 is KGHDR and CDR2 is SFDVKD. The CDR3 runs to 18 residues. With 10 bases clipped from V and 4 bases from J, the junction kept 22 bases outside the gene matches.

The genes are TRBV28 and TRBJ2-3, with D tentatively TRBD2 (6 bases). The CDR3 runs to 14 residues. Germline V gene data show CDR1 as MDHEN and CDR2 as SYDVKM. With 2 bases removed from V and 4 bases from J, the gap between germline ends came to 10 bases. The CDR3 is CASSLRGTSDTQYF. The CDR3 DNA reads TGTGCCAGCAGTTTAAGAGGGACTTCAGATACGCAGTATTTT.

There are a few counts of this clonotype. V usage is TRBV29-1 and J usage is TRBJ1-1; D gene uncertain. Trimming shortened V by 5 bases and J by 1 base, and 11 bases separated the two germline ends. Germline V CDR1 and CDR2: SQVTM, ANQGSEA. The CDR3 contains 13 residues. CDR3 residues: CSVWRAQNTEAFF. The CDR3 coding sequence is TGCAGCGTTTGGCGGGCCCAGAACACTGAAGCTTTCTTT.

This clonotype was seen many times. The chain couples TRBV5-1 to TRBJ1-3, with 8 nucleotides matching TRBD1. CDR1 is SGHRS, CDR2 YFSETQ, per germline. J was trimmed by 1 base and V by 0 bases; bases with no gene match: 6. The CDR3 runs to 17 residues. Here the CDR3 DNA reads TGCGCCAGCAGCTTGGAGGGACAGGCCCGATCTGGAAACACCATATATTTT. Protein product: CASSLEGQARSGNTIYF.

The CDR3 loop reads CASSSGGDEKLFF. The CDR3, as DNA: TGTGCCAGCAGTTCCGGCGGCGATGAAAAACTGTTTTTT. The chain recombines TRBV12-3 or TRBV12-4 with TRBJ1-4; no definite D call. The CDR3 runs to 13 residues. With 4 bases removed from V and 6 bases from J, the gap between germline ends came to 9 bases.

There are a few counts of this clonotype. This chain joins TRBV15 and TRBJ2-1; no clear D gene. Germline CDR1 is LNHNV and CDR2 is YYDKDF (reference sequence). Trimming cost V 1 base and J 0 bases, with 10 bases left between them. This CDR3 contains 16 residues. The CDR3 is CATSRVDLASYNEQFF. CDR3 bases: TGTGCCACCAGCAGAGTGGACCTGGCCTCCTACAATGAGCAGTTCTTC.

The table lists this clonotype with a few counts. This chain uses TRBV28 with TRBJ2-5, with a tentative D call TRBD1 (6 bases). Germline CDR1 reads MDHEN; CDR2 reads SYDVKM. V was pared by 1 base and J by 5 bases, with 11 bases between. The CDR3 sequence is 14 residues long. The CDR3 sequence is CASSLYGQWETQYF. CDR3 nucleotides: TGTGCCAGCAGTTTATACGGACAGTGGGAGACCCAGTACTTC.

This clonotype was picked up a small number of times. Relative to the germline gene, one junction end is altered; a read error may explain this. This rearrangement joins TRBV29-1 to TRBJ2-7, with 10 positions matching TRBD1. The CDR3 extends over 11 amino acids. Germline CDR1 reads SQVTM; CDR2 reads ANQGSEA. CDR3 bases: TGCAGCGTTGCCCTGGGACAGGGGTTTCACTTC. This sequence encodes CSVALGQGFHF.

This clonotype was picked up a small number of times. V is TRBV2 and J is TRBJ2-7; the D gene is possibly TRBD1 (5 bases). V gave up 6 bases and J gave up 5 bases, with 11 bases separating them. The CDR3 extends over 12 amino acids. Germline lookup yields CDR1 SNHLY and CDR2 FYNNEI. The CDR3 is CASREQGDEQYF. The CDR3 DNA is TGTGCCAGCAGGGAGCAGGGCGACGAGCAGTACTTC.

This chain uses TRBV5-1 with TRBJ1-1, with TRBD1 as a possible D gene (6 bases). The germline gives CDR1 SGHRS, CDR2 YFSETQ. This CDR3 is 15 amino acids long. V gave up 4 bases and J gave up 0 bases, with 13 bases separating them. CDR3 nucleotides: TGCGCCAGCAGCCGGGCGGGACACATGAACACTGAAGCTTTCTTT. This translates into CASSRAGHMNTEAFF.

CDR3 sequence: CAITAGTSNTEAFF. Here the CDR3 DNA reads TGTGCCATCACCGCCGGGACATCGAACACTGAAGCTTTCTTT. V gene TRBV10-3 combines with J gene TRBJ1-1, with D perhaps TRBD1 (6 bases). This CDR3 region has 14 residues. The germline CDR1 and CDR2 sequences are ENHRY and SYGVKD. Deletions cut 7 bases from V and 1 base from J, with 13 bases between.

The V and J genes are TRBV4-1 and TRBJ2-6; 10 positions match TRBD1. The CDR3 is made up of 17 amino acids. Germline CDR1 reads MGHRA; CDR2 reads YSYEKL. With 2 bases clipped from V and 2 bases from J, the junction kept 3 bases outside the gene matches. The CDR3 sequence is CASSQRDRGAGANVLTF. CDR3 nucleotides: TGCGCCAGCAGCCAACGGGACAGGGGCGCTGGGGCCAACGTCCTGACTTTC.

The chain couples TRBV9 to TRBJ2-1; D call uncertain. The CDR3 has 14 amino acids. CDR1 and CDR2 (germline): SGDLS, YYNGEE. The V and J ends lost 4 bases and 6 bases respectively, with 14 bases between them. The CDR3 sequence is CASSPVVLFNEQFF. DNA of the CDR3: TGTGCCAGCAGCCCAGTTGTCCTTTTCAATGAGCAGTTCTTC.

The chain has TRBV4-3 and TRBJ2-2, with D possibly TRBD2 on 6 matching bases. Trimming took off 0 bases at V and 1 base at J, with 9 bases between the two ends. CDR3 length equals 16 residues. Germline lookup yields CDR1 LGHNA and CDR2 YSLEER. The CDR3 sequence is CASSQEEGLNTGELFF. The DNA for the CDR3 is TGCGCCAGCAGCCAAGAGGAGGGCCTGAACACCGGGGAGCTGTTTTTT.

The chain combines TRBV27 with TRBJ2-7, with a tentative D call TRBD2 (6 bases). Trimming left V 6 bases short and J 6 bases short, with 21 bases between. CDR1 MNHEY and CDR2 SMNVEV come from the germline V gene (reference sequence). The CDR3 has 15 amino acids. The CDR3 sequence is CASSHPGPGVGEQYF. CDR3 nucleotides: TGTGCCAGCAGCCACCCGGGACCGGGAGTTGGCGAGCAGTACTTC.

This clonotype was seen a few times. The germline gene is not matched at one end of the junction; a read error may be the cause. The chain employs TRBV7-9 and TRBJ2-1; no firm D call. Germline V gene sequence: CDR1 SEHNR, CDR2 FQNEAQ (reference sequence). The CDR3 length is 12 residues. Here the CDR3 DNA reads TGTGCCAGCAGCTACCGTGGGCTCGGATTGGTCTTC. Translated: CASSYRGLGLVF.